Each of the 20 T cell receptor beta chains below was sequenced from the same sample in a study of blood T cells in healthy people across ages. Using a J-beta primer mix together with a sample-barcoded 5' primer, a second PCR was run for roughly 6 to 12 cycles. TCRdb redid the calling of the 5' RACE reads with MiXCR, one entry per CDR3 protein. The table includes 1.5 million to 2 million distinct CDR3 sequences, under 30% detected once. Sequenced material: blood. All receptors derive from a woman in her twenties or thirties in good health.

A few counts support this clonotype. This sequence joins TRBV24-1 and TRBJ2-1, with TRBD1 identical over 9 bases. This CDR3 region has 15 residues. Germline V gene sequence: CDR1 KGHDR, CDR2 SFDVKD. V lost 3 bases and J lost 6; bases outside the gene matches: 5. In DNA form, the CDR3 reads TGTGCCACCAGTGATCCCGGGACAGGGACCAATGAGCAGTTCTTC. It encodes CATSDPGTGTNEQFF.

The chain joins TRBV11-2 to TRBJ2-3; D gene uncertain. Trimming cost V 1 base and J 2 bases, with 10 bases left between them. There are 15 residues in the CDR3. Germline V gene sequence: CDR1 SGHAT, CDR2 FQNNGV. This chain's CDR3 is CASSLVLGNTDTQYF. The CDR3 nucleotides are TGTGCCAGCAGCTTAGTCCTCGGAAACACAGATACGCAGTATTTT.

The sample holds many counts of this clonotype. The chain joins TRBV29-1 to TRBJ2-5; D is perhaps TRBD1 (6 bases). Trimming removed 7 bases at V and 3 bases at J, with 12 bases between. Germline CDR1 and CDR2: SQVTM and ANQGSEA. The CDR3 consists of 12 residues. The CDR3 sequence is CSALGQKETQYF. As DNA, the CDR3 is TGCAGCGCCCTCGGACAGAAAGAGACCCAGTACTTC.

V usage is TRBV12-3 or TRBV12-4 and J usage is TRBJ1-2, with D unclear. Trimming cost V 4 bases and J 8 bases, with 11 bases left between them. The CDR3 consists of 12 residues. The CDR3 DNA is TGTGCCAGCAGTTCCAGAATGGTGGGCTACACCTTC. It encodes CASSSRMVGYTF.

This clonotype has ten or more counts. This chain uses TRBV28 with TRBJ2-4; D is ambiguous. Trimming shortened V by 8 bases and J by 0 bases, and 20 bases separated the two germline ends. The CDR3 extends over 17 amino acids. CDR1 and CDR2 from the germline V gene are MDHEN and SYDVKM. CDR3 amino acids: CASGGADGFLAKNIQYF. The CDR3 DNA follows: TGTGCCAGCGGCGGCGCCGACGGGTTCCTAGCCAAAAACATTCAGTACTTC.

This clonotype was detected ten times or more. J is TRBJ2-7 and V is TRBV7-9; 13 bases are shared with TRBD2. Germline loops: CDR1 SEHNR, CDR2 FQNEAQ (reference sequence). V trimming: 4 bases; J trimming: 7 bases; junction bases outside the gene matches: 7. This CDR3 is built from 15 residues. CDR3 sequence: CASSSLAGGPGEQYF. In nucleotides, the CDR3 is TGTGCCAGCAGCTCACTAGCGGGAGGGCCGGGTGAGCAGTACTTC.

The rearrangement joins TRBV6-5 to TRBJ2-2; D is perhaps TRBD2 (5 bases). Germline lookup yields CDR1 MNHEY and CDR2 SVGAGI. V was shortened by 6 bases and J by 3 bases, with 8 bases between the two germline ends. The CDR3 totals 13 residues. The CDR3 loop reads CASSRGYTGELFF. CDR3 nucleotide sequence: TGTGCCAGCAGCCGGGGATACACCGGGGAGCTGTTTTTT.

This clonotype has a handful of counts. The V gene is TRBV18, the J gene TRBJ1-4; D perhaps matches TRBD1 (5 bases). CDR3 length: 16 residues. Germline CDR1 and CDR2: KGHSH and LQKENI. Trimming left V 3 bases short and J 7 bases short, with 18 bases between. The CDR3 DNA is TGTGCCAGCTCACCTCCGGGTCAGGGCTGGAGTGAAAAACTGTTTTTT. Translating it yields CASSPPGQGWSEKLFF.

The chain carries TRBV5-1 and TRBJ2-3; either TRBD1 or TRBD2 may supply D (5 bases each). Germline V gene lookup returns CDR1 SGHRS and CDR2 YFSETQ. This CDR3 is 16 amino acids long. Trimming shortened V by 0 bases and J by 2 bases, and 13 bases separated the two germline ends. The CDR3 loop is CASSLDGGMITDTQYF. In DNA form, the CDR3 reads TGCGCCAGCAGCTTGGATGGGGGAATGATCACAGATACGCAGTATTTT.

This clonotype was seen a handful of times. The chain uses TRBV7-2 and TRBJ1-1; D not certain. The CDR3 is made up of 13 amino acids. V was trimmed by 3 bases and J by 6 bases, leaving 11 bases between them. Per the germline V gene, CDR1 is SGHTA and CDR2 is FQGNSA. For the CDR3, the DNA is TGTGCCAGCAGCTTCACCTGGAGCCCTGAAGCTTTCTTT. It translates to CASSFTWSPEAFF.

With regard to this clonotype: One end of the junction fails to match germline, which may point to a read error. V usage is TRBV7-3 and J usage is TRBJ2-3; 9 bases line up with TRBD2. Germline V gene sequence: CDR1 SGHTA, CDR2 FQGTGA. The CDR3 extends over 16 amino acids. In DNA form, the CDR3 reads TGTGCCGGCAGCTTATATAGCGGGGGAATCACAGATACGCAGTATTTT. Protein product: CAGSLYSGGITDTQYF.

This clonotype was counted only a few times. This chain joins TRBV4-3 and TRBJ1-2; D is unclear. Trimming shortened V by 4 bases and J by 2 bases, and 14 bases separated the two germline ends. CDR1 and CDR2 (germline): LGHNA, YSLEER. This CDR3 is 15 amino acids long. DNA for the CDR3: TGCGCCAGCAGCCGCACGGGAAAGTCAAACTATGGCTACACCTTC. Encoded protein: CASSRTGKSNYGYTF.

This clonotype appeared many times. The V and J genes are TRBV29-1 and TRBJ1-2; no clear D gene. The V and J ends lost 6 bases and 8 bases respectively, with 19 bases between them. CDR3 length: 13 residues. Germline CDR1 reads SQVTM; CDR2 reads ANQGSEA. CDR3 sequence (DNA): TGCAGCGTCCATAACGAGGGCGCCCCGGGCTACACCTTC. This encodes CSVHNEGAPGYTF.

The chain combines TRBV7-2 with TRBJ1-4; D ambiguous. Germline CDR1 reads SGHTA; CDR2 reads FQGNSA. V lost 3 bases, J lost 6 bases, and 11 bases lay in between. CDR3 size: 14 residues. The CDR3 is CASSLSLWDEKLFF. CDR3 in DNA: TGTGCCAGCAGCTTGTCGCTGTGGGATGAAAAACTGTTTTTT.

This clonotype was counted a few times. This rearrangement joins TRBV14 to TRBJ2-5; 7 positions agree with TRBD1. J lost 5 bases, V lost 0 bases, and 9 bases had no gene match. This CDR3 comprises 16 residues. CDR1 and CDR2 (germline): SGHDN, FVKESK. The chain's CDR3 is CASSQDMGQSLETQYF. The CDR3 coding sequence is TGTGCCAGCAGCCAAGATATGGGACAGTCATTGGAGACCCAGTACTTC.

This clonotype was recorded many times. The gene calls are TRBV20-1 and TRBJ1-2; no clear D. Per germline, CDR1 DFQATT and CDR2 SNEGSKA (reference sequence). The CDR3 is 11 residues long. V shed 2 bases and J shed 4 bases, with 5 bases lying between them. The CDR3 DNA is TGCAGTGCTAGATCACCCTATGGCTACACCTTC. Amino acid sequence: CSARSPYGYTF.

This clonotype has just a few counts. The J gene is TRBJ1-1, the V gene TRBV6-2 or TRBV6-3; D gene unclear. V shed 6 bases and J shed 10 bases, with 18 bases lying between them. From germline, CDR1 is MNHEY and CDR2 SVGEGT. This CDR3 comprises 13 residues. The CDR3 reads CASSRPRSDRAFF. The CDR3 DNA reads as TGTGCCAGCAGCCGCCCGCGTTCGGATCGAGCTTTCTTT.

This clonotype was observed a handful of times. The germline gene is not matched at one end of the junction; a read error may be the cause. The chain is built from TRBV4-1 and TRBJ2-4, with D perhaps TRBD1 or TRBD2 (5 bases each). Germline assignment: CDR1 MGHRA and CDR2 YSYEKL. CDR3 length: 16 amino acids. The CDR3 nucleotides read TGCGTCAGCAGCCAAGACATTGGGGGAGCCAAAAACATTCAGTACTTC. Amino acid sequence: CVSSQDIGGAKNIQYF.

This clonotype was seen at least ten times. The chain joins TRBV12-3 or TRBV12-4 to TRBJ2-7; possibly TRBD2 for D (5 bases). The V end was cut by 0 bases, the J end by 3 bases, with 12 bases between. The CDR3 has 15 amino acids. The CDR3 reads CASSLAGMTIYEQYF. CDR3 DNA sequence: TGTGCCAGCAGTTTAGCCGGGATGACAATCTACGAGCAGTACTTC.

This clonotype was seen only a few times. The CDR3 here is CASGVGNREAFF. The CDR3 DNA sequence: TGTGCCAGCGGTGTGGGGAATAGGGAAGCTTTCTTT. The chain employs TRBV28 and TRBJ1-1; the D is unclear. Trimming took off 8 bases at V and 8 bases at J, with 15 bases between the two ends. The CDR3 spans 12 residues. Germline CDR1 MDHEN, CDR2 SYDVKM.